The sequence of this T cell receptor (beta chain) was determined in a study of T cell responses to AZD1222 COVID-19 vaccine. The protocol was immunoSEQ multiplex PCR, while the TCRdb copy is restricted to in-frame clones and leaves out a portion. The sample carries approximately 100,000 clones, about 85% recorded once. Trimming took 0 bases from V and 7 from J, leaving 15 bases between them. CDR3 size: 15 residues. CDR1 is MNHEY and CDR2 is SVGEGT in the germline V gene. The TCR sequence derives from an adult who received the AZD1222 COVID-19 vaccine. Sequences were derived from peripheral blood, sampled 28 days after the second AZD1222 dose. The chain employs TRBV6-2 or TRBV6-3 and TRBJ1-2; D is uncertain. CDR3 residues: CASSYSRSAFGGYTF. CDR3 in DNA: TGTGCCAGCAGTTACTCGAGGAGTGCGTTCGGTGGCTACACCTTC.